The present T cell receptor beta chain was sequenced within a study of tumor-infiltrating lymphocytes in primary liver carcinoma. Study-level background: The cohort included men and women aged 30 to 69 years. Study-wide findings and caveats: In tumor-adjacent and tumor-blood pairs, overlap was lower than in tumor region pairs.

Starting from around 0.45 ug of total RNA, TCR beta cDNA was produced with a primer in the constant region. Slightly modified ARM-PCR served as the procedure for the TCR beta libraries. These libraries came from three rounds of nested multiplex PCR. TCRdb recomputed calls from the multiplex PCR reads with MiXCR, one row per CDR3 protein. The sample lists 300,000 to 400,000 distinct CDR3 sequences; about 65% were seen once. The authors took blood RNA from unsorted whole blood and also extracted germline DNA. This clonotype was detected many times. Its antigen is undetermined. The TCR originated in a man aged 35 to 55 with primary liver carcinoma and hepatitis B virus infection. What was sequenced was peripheral blood.

In nucleotides, the CDR3 is TGCGCCAGCAGCCAAGAGCGCGATAGTCCCGGGGAGCTGTTTTTT. Translation: CASSQERDSPGELFF. The J gene is TRBJ2-2, the V gene TRBV4-1; D not certain. The CDR3 runs to 15 residues. CDR1 and CDR2 (germline): MGHRA, YSYEKL. Between the trimmed V and J ends, which lost 0 bases and 6 bases, there was a span of 11 bases.